The 25 T cell receptor beta chains below were found in one sample sequenced in a study of blood T cell repertoires in COVID-19. Produced via immunoSEQ multiplex PCR; TCRdb's table is partial and in-frame only. The profile shows around 300,000 clones, around 90% of them singletons. What was sequenced was peripheral blood. These receptors all stem from a woman in her 30s with COVID-19, enrolled during active disease.

The chain employs TRBV6-5 and TRBJ1-1, with D perhaps matching TRBD1 (5 bases). CDR3 length: 13 amino acids. V lost 0 bases, J lost 5 bases, and 7 bases lay in between. Germline V CDR1 and CDR2: MNHEY, SVGAGI. The DNA for the CDR3 is TGTGCCAGCAGTTACTCGAGACAGACTGAAGCTTTCTTT. Its translation is CASSYSRQTEAFF.

The chain couples TRBV27 to TRBJ1-2, with TRBD1 as a possible D gene (5 bases). Trimming removed 5 bases at V and 4 bases at J, with 14 bases between. CDR1 is MNHEY, CDR2 SMNVEV, per germline (reference sequence). This CDR3 region has 14 residues. CDR3 nucleotide sequence: TGTGCCAGCAGTCCCCGGGGCGGGGGCTATGGCTACACCTTC. This gives the protein CASSPRGGGYGYTF.

The chain has TRBV7-2 and TRBJ1-5, with 10 bases aligning to TRBD1. This CDR3 is built from 15 residues. The V gene's germline CDR1 is SGHTA and CDR2 FQGNSA. After removal of 1 base from V and 4 bases from J, the junction contained 1 base not matched to a gene. This CDR3 is CASSLEGQGNQPQHF. DNA of the CDR3: TGTGCCAGCAGCTTAGAGGGACAGGGGAATCAGCCCCAGCATTTT.

The chain links TRBV7-9 to TRBJ2-7; 8 bases agree with TRBD2. Germline V CDR1 and CDR2: SEHNR, FQNEAQ (reference sequence). Losses at the gene ends were 8 bases for V and 0 bases for J; bases not matched to a gene: 3. The CDR3 runs to 13 residues. The CDR3 DNA sequence: TGTGCCAGCGGGAGCGGGGGCTCCTACGAGCAGTACTTC. Its translation is CASGSGGSYEQYF.

The V call is TRBV3-1 (or the pseudogene TRBV3-2), the J call TRBJ2-7; 12 positions agree with TRBD2. In germline, CDR1 is LGHDT, CDR2 YNNKEL (reference sequence). After removal of 0 bases from V and 5 bases from J, the junction contained 5 bases not matched to a gene. The CDR3 spans 16 residues. CDR3 sequence: CASSQDVLAGGDEQYF. Here the CDR3 DNA reads TGTGCCAGCAGCCAAGATGTCCTAGCGGGAGGGGACGAGCAGTACTTC.

Note on this clone: Other DNA variants within this sample encode the same CDR3. This chain connects TRBV30 to TRBJ2-1, with a possible D match to TRBD2 (5 bases). The CDR3 has 15 residues. The ends were cut back, 0 bases at V and 0 bases at J, with 9 bases in the middle. From germline, CDR1 is GTSNPN and CDR2 SVGIG (reference sequence). CDR3 sequence (DNA): TGTGCCTGGAGTGTGGGTGGGAGCTCCTACAATGAGCAGTTCTTC. Translation: CAWSVGGSSYNEQFF.

The CDR3 loop reads CASRATFQGAKNIQYF. The CDR3 DNA sequence: TGTGCCAGCAGAGCGACGTTCCAGGGAGCCAAAAACATTCAGTACTTC. The chain has TRBV2 and TRBJ2-4; TRBD1 is a possible D gene (5 bases). CDR1 is SNHLY and CDR2 is FYNNEI in the germline V gene. V lost 6 bases and J lost 0, with 15 bases in between. This CDR3 contains 16 residues.

The CDR3 DNA sequence: TGTGCCTGGAACACAGGGGAAGGGGAGAATGAAAAACTGTTTTTT. Translating it yields CAWNTGEGENEKLFF. This sequence joins TRBV30 and TRBJ1-4, with 7 bases aligning to TRBD1. From germline, CDR1 is GTSNPN and CDR2 SVGIG (reference sequence). The CDR3 length is 15 residues. After removal of 4 bases from V and 5 bases from J, the junction contained 10 bases not matched to a gene.

This chain links TRBV15 with TRBJ1-5; D gene uncertain. There are 15 residues in the CDR3. V lost 0 bases, J lost 0 bases, and 6 bases lay in between. Germline V lookup: CDR1 LNHNV, CDR2 YYDKDF (reference sequence). CDR3 in DNA: TGTGCCACCAGCAGAGAGCGGTATAGCAATCAGCCCCAGCATTTT. Encoded protein: CATSRERYSNQPQHF.

This clone was seen once. This chain links TRBV2 with TRBJ1-2; tentatively, D is TRBD1 (6 bases). Germline V CDR1 and CDR2: SNHLY, FYNNEI. V dropped 6 bases and J dropped 0 bases, with 17 bases sitting between them. CDR3 length: 16 residues. This CDR3 is CASRTGSSQANYGYTF. The CDR3 region has the DNA TGTGCCAGCAGAACAGGGTCCTCGCAGGCTAACTATGGCTACACCTTC.

The chain is built from TRBV9 and TRBJ2-7; 9 nucleotides match TRBD2. The ends lost 0 bases at V and 4 bases at J; junction bases unmatched: 5. CDR1 SGDLS and CDR2 YYNGEE come from the germline V gene. The CDR3 loop spans 15 amino acids. The CDR3 sequence: CASSVDGTSLYEQYF. CDR3 sequence (DNA): TGTGCCAGCAGCGTAGATGGGACTAGCCTTTACGAGCAGTACTTC.

The rearrangement links TRBV5-6 to TRBJ2-5, with 10 bases that match TRBD2. V lost 3 bases and J lost 5; bases outside the gene matches: 4. The CDR3 is 14 residues long. The germline CDR1 and CDR2 sequences are SGHDT and YYEEEE. The CDR3 spells CASSSAGGPETQYF. In DNA, the CDR3 is TGTGCCAGCAGCTCAGCGGGAGGGCCGGAGACCCAGTACTTC.

This chain joins TRBV6-1 and TRBJ1-6, with D possibly being TRBD1 (6 bases). The CDR3 runs 18 residues. V was trimmed by 2 bases and J by 5 bases, leaving 19 bases between them. Looked up from germline, CDR1 is MNHNS and CDR2 is SASEGT. The DNA of the CDR3 is TGTGCCAGCAGTGAACCCGTATCGGGGGGCGCCGATAATTCACCCCTCCACTTT. Its translation: CASSEPVSGGADNSPLHF.

A remark on this clone: The junction shows a germline mismatch at one end, possibly a read error. The chain carries TRBV5-6 and TRBJ1-2, with a tentative D call TRBD1 (6 bases). This CDR3 spans 12 amino acids. The germline gives CDR1 SGHDT, CDR2 YYEEEE. Here the CDR3 reads CASTLDSYGYTF. In DNA form, the CDR3 reads TGTGCCAGCACCTTGGACAGCTATGGCTACACCTTC.

This clone was recorded a few times. This chain links TRBV7-2 with TRBJ2-3; perhaps TRBD2 as D (6 bases). Germline V gives CDR1 SGHTA, CDR2 FQGNSA. Trimming cost V 3 bases and J 4 bases, with 11 bases left between them. The CDR3 sequence is 14 residues long. In nucleotides, the CDR3 is TGTGCCAGCAGCTTTCAGACGGGGGCAGATACGCAGTATTTT. Translation gives CASSFQTGADTQYF.

This clone was seen just once. CDR3 region: CASGGRGGHEAFF. DNA for the CDR3: TGTGCCAGCGGGGGACGGGGGGGACATGAAGCTTTCTTT. This chain connects TRBV27 to TRBJ1-1; D perhaps matches TRBD1 (6 bases). The CDR3 is made up of 13 amino acids. CDR1 is MNHEY and CDR2 is SMNVEV in the germline V gene (reference sequence). V was trimmed by 8 bases and J by 7 bases, leaving 17 bases between them.

The rearrangement uses TRBV5-1 and TRBJ1-4; no firm D call. V lost 5 bases and J lost 8, with 7 bases in between. The CDR3 totals 11 residues. The V gene's germline CDR1 is SGHRS and CDR2 YFSETQ. The CDR3 DNA reads as TGCGCCAGCAGGGGCACGGAAAAACTGTTTTTT. Translating it yields CASRGTEKLFF.

The chain has TRBV7-2 and TRBJ2-7, with unresolved D. Germline V CDR1 and CDR2: SGHTA, FQGNSA. This CDR3 has 14 amino acids. The V and J ends lost 4 bases and 2 bases respectively, with 12 bases between them. CDR3 protein: CASSYPTQTYEQYF. The DNA for the CDR3 is TGTGCCAGCAGCTACCCGACACAAACCTACGAGCAGTACTTC. The variable domain in full, with the rest retrieved from reference TRBV7-2 and TRBJ2-7, is GAGVSQSPSNKVTEKGKDVELRCDPISGHTALYWYRQSLGQGLEFLIYFQGNSAPDKSGLPSDRFSAERTGGSVSTLTIQRTQQEDSAVYLCASSYPTQTYEQYFGPGTRLTVT.

In its sample, this clone was seen a few times. The genes are TRBV12-3 or TRBV12-4 and TRBJ1-1, with a possible D match to TRBD1 (5 bases). There are 12 residues in the CDR3. V lost 1 base and J lost 6, with 6 bases in between. CDR3 amino acids: CASSLDRSEAFF. CDR3 bases: TGTGCCAGCAGTTTAGACAGGTCTGAAGCTTTCTTT.

This chain joins TRBV29-1 and TRBJ2-7; 12 nucleotides agree with TRBD2. The V segment lost 0 bases and the J segment 4 bases; nucleotides outside the gene matches: 4. CDR3 length: 15 residues. In germline, CDR1 is SQVTM, CDR2 ANQGSEA. The CDR3 region has the DNA TGCAGCGTTGAAGAGCGGACTAGCGGGGAGTACGAGCAGTACTTC. Translating gives CSVEERTSGEYEQYF.

This chain connects TRBV15 to TRBJ1-2, with D perhaps matching TRBD1 (6 bases). V shed 0 bases and J shed 4 bases, with 12 bases lying between them. Germline V gene lookup returns CDR1 LNHNV and CDR2 YYDKDF (reference sequence). This CDR3 region has 15 residues. CDR3 DNA sequence: TGTGCCACCAGCAGAGATGGGACAACCAGCTATGGCTACACCTTC. As protein: CATSRDGTTSYGYTF.

This clone was seen just once. The chain combines TRBV5-6 with TRBJ2-2; 8 positions match TRBD2. V dropped 0 bases and J dropped 7; count of bases not matched to a gene: 8. Germline V lookup: CDR1 SGHDT, CDR2 YYEEEE. The CDR3 loop spans 16 amino acids. For the CDR3, the DNA is TGTGCCAGCAGCTTGGATCCAGCGGGAGTGGTCGGGGAGCTGTTTTTT. Translation gives CASSLDPAGVVGELFF. The full variable domain, its missing parts supplied by reference TRBV5-6 and TRBJ2-2, is DAGVTQSPTHLIKTRGQQVTLRCSPKSGHDTVSWYQQALGQGPQFIFQYYEEEERQRGNFPDRFSGHQFPNYSSELNVNALLLGDSALYLCASSLDPAGVVGELFFGEGSRLTVL.

The CDR3 is CASMVGRFNTEAFF. Written as DNA, the CDR3 is TGTGCCAGCATGGTAGGCAGGTTCAACACTGAAGCTTTCTTT. V usage is TRBV6-5 and J usage is TRBJ1-1; D gene uncertain. The CDR3 contains 14 residues. Germline V CDR1 and CDR2: MNHEY, SVGAGI. The V end lost 7 bases, the J end lost 2 bases, and 14 bases lay between the germline ends.

The rearrangement links TRBV7-9 to TRBJ1-2; D gene unclear. V dropped 5 bases and J dropped 0 bases, with 10 bases sitting between them. The CDR3 runs to 14 residues. The germline V gene encodes CDR1 SEHNR and CDR2 FQNEAQ (reference sequence). The DNA of the CDR3 is TGTGCCAGCAGCCCCGGAACAGCTAACTATGGCTACACCTTC. Its protein is CASSPGTANYGYTF.

DNA for the CDR3: TGTGCCAGCAGCTTAGTACAGGGGACTAGCACAGATACGCAGTATTTT. This encodes CASSLVQGTSTDTQYF. The chain carries TRBV7-6 and TRBJ2-3; a possible D gene is TRBD1 (7 bases). This CDR3 is 16 amino acids long. V was pared by 1 base and J by 0 bases, with 11 bases between. CDR1 and CDR2 (germline): SGHVS, FNYEAQ. The variable domain in full, completed from reference TRBV7-6 and TRBJ2-3, reads GAGVSQSPRYKVTKRGQDVALRCDPISGHVSLYWYRQALGQGPEFLTYFNYEAQQDKSGLPNDRFSAERPEGSISTLTIQRTEQRDSAMYRCASSLVQGTSTDTQYFGPGTRLTVL.